This T cell receptor beta chain comes out of a study of beta chain features in type 1 diabetes. Background on the study: Healthy donors resembled patients in age, gender and cell yields.

As every portion of the isolated RNA was reverse transcribed, the sequencing read expressed TCRB transcripts. Profiling relied on immunoSEQ multiplex PCR, and the TCRdb table lists in-frame clones only, not all of them. Of roughly 300,000 clones in the sample, about 15% were seen once. This clone was seen a few times. Its antigen is undetermined. Researchers reported sorting CD4+ naive, central memory, regulatory and stem cell-like memory cells via CD45RO/CCR7/CD25/CD127/CD95/CD27. Regarding the study as a whole: Across all four CD4+ subsets, people with type 1 diabetes showed modestly shorter TCRB CDR3s.

Sequences were obtained from central memory CD4+ T cells from blood. The receptor's source is a young man in good health.

As DNA, the CDR3 is TGTGCCAGCAGCTTCGGACAGCTCTACGAGCAGTACTTC. Translated: CASSFGQLYEQYF. This chain links TRBV7-8 with TRBJ2-7; TRBD1 is a possible D gene (6 bases). This CDR3 is 13 amino acids long. Trimming took off 3 bases at V and 3 bases at J, with 9 bases between the two ends. Germline V gene sequence: CDR1 SGHVS, CDR2 FQNEAQ.